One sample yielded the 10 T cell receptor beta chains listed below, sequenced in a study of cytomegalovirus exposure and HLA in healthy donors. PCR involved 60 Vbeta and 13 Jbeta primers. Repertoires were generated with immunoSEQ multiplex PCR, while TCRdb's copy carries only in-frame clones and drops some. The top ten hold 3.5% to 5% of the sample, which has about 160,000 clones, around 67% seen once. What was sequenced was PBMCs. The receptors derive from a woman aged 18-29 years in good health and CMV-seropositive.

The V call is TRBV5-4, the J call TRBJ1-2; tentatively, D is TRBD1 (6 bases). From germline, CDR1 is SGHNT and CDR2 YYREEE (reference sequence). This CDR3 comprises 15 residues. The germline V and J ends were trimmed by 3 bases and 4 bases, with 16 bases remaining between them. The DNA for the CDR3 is TGTGCCAGCAGCTCTCGGGGAGGGGGGGCCTATGGCTACACCTTC. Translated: CASSSRGGGAYGYTF.

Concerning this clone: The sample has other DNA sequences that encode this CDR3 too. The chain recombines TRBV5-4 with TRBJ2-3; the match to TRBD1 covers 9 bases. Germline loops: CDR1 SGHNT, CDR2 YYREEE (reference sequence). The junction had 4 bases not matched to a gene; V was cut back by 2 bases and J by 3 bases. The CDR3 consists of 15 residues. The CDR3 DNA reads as TGTGCCAGCAGCTTAGACAGGGGGGTGACAGATACGCAGTATTTT. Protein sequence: CASSLDRGVTDTQYF.

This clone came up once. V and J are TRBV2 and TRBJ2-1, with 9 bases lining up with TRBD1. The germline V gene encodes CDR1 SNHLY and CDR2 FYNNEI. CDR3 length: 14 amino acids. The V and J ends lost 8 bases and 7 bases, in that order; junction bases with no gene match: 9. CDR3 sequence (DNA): TGTGCCAGCCGACGACAGGGGGTTTCGAATGAGCAGTTCTTC. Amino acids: CASRRQGVSNEQFF.

This chain's CDR3 is CASSYSGLLSYEQYF. CDR3 DNA: TGTGCCAGCAGTTACTCGGGACTACTCTCCTACGAGCAGTACTTC. The genes are TRBV6-5 and TRBJ2-7; 7 positions agree with TRBD2. The V gene end was trimmed by 0 bases and the J gene end by 0 bases; junction bases not matched to a gene: 2. This CDR3 has 15 residues. Germline V gene data show CDR1 as MNHEY and CDR2 as SVGAGI.

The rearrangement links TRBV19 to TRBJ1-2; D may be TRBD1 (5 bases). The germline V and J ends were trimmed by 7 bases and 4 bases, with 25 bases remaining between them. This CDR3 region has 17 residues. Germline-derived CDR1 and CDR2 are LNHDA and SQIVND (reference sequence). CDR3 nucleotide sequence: TGTGCCAGTATCGGGGGAAACTCAGGAAGTGTCATCTATGGCTACACCTTC. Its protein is CASIGGNSGSVIYGYTF.

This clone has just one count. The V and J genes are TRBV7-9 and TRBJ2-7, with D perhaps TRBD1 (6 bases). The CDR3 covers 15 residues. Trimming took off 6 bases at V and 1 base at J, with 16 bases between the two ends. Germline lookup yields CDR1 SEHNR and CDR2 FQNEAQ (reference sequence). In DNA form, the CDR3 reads TGTGCCAGCAGTTGGACAGCCATCAAGTCCTACGAGCAGTACTTC. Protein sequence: CASSWTAIKSYEQYF.

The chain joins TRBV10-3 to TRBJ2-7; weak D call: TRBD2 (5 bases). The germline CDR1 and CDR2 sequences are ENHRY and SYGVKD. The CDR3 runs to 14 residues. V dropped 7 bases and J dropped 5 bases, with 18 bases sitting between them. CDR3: CAIKTDGLQDEQYF. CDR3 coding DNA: TGTGCCATCAAGACGGACGGACTGCAGGACGAGCAGTACTTC.

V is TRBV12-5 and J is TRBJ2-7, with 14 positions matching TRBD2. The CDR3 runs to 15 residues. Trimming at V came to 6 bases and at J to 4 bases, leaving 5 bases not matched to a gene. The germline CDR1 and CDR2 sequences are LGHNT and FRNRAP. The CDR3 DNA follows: TGTGCTAGTGGCACCGGGACTAGCGGGGGATACGAGCAGTACTTC. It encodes CASGTGTSGGYEQYF.

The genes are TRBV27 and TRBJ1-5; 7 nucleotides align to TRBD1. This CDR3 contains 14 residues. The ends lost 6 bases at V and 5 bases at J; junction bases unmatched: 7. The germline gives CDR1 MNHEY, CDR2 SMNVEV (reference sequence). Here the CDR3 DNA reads TGTGCCAGCAGGAGACAGGGCCTGGATCAGCCCCAGCATTTT. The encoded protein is CASRRQGLDQPQHF.

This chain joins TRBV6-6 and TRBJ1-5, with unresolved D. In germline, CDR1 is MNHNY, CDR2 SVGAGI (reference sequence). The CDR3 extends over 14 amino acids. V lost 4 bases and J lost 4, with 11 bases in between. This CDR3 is CASSLRELNQPQHF. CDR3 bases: TGTGCCAGCAGTTTACGAGAGCTTAATCAGCCCCAGCATTTT.